The 4 T cell receptor beta chains below come from one sample, sequenced in a study of PD-L1 blockade in urothelial cancer. TCRdb's table, derived via immunoSEQ multiplex PCR, lists solely in-frame clones and lacks some. This sample has about 45,000 clones, with over 75% found just once. Time point given: pretreatment peripheral blood. The starting material was PBMCs, obtained around atezolizumab (anti-PD-L1) treatment. The receptors originated from a donor over 35 with urothelial cancer.

The J gene is TRBJ2-7, the V gene TRBV7-2; 11 nucleotides align to TRBD2. The CDR3 covers 16 residues. Unmatched junction bases numbered 6, after V lost 1 base and J lost 4 bases. Germline V lookup: CDR1 SGHTA, CDR2 FQGNSA. CDR3 DNA: TGTGCCAGCAGCTTAGGGGGGGGACTAGCGGCTTACGAGCAGTACTTC. Amino acid sequence: CASSLGGGLAAYEQYF.

V gene TRBV19 combines with J gene TRBJ2-5, with 9 bases aligning to TRBD1. From germline, CDR1 is LNHDA and CDR2 SQIVND (reference sequence). This CDR3 contains 14 residues. The junction had 4 bases not matched to a gene; V was cut back by 3 bases and J by 5 bases. CDR3 nucleotide sequence: TGTGCCAGTAGTATCACAGGGGGCCTGGAGACCCAGTACTTC. This codes for CASSITGGLETQYF.

The chain is built from TRBV7-3 and TRBJ2-5; D ambiguous. V lost 5 bases, J lost 1 base, and 2 bases lay in between. CDR1 and CDR2 (germline): SGHTA, FQGTGA. CDR3 length: 11 amino acids. CDR3 in DNA: TGTGCCAGCAGCCTCCAAGAGACCCAGTACTTC. It codes for CASSLQETQYF. Based on the CDR3 plus reference TRBV7-3 and TRBJ2-5, the full variable domain is GAGVSQTPSNKVTEKGKYVELRCDPISGHTALYWYRQSLGQGPEFLIYFQGTGAADDSGLPNDRFFAVRPEGSVSTLKIQRTERGDSAVYLCASSLQETQYFGPGTRLLVL.

This rearrangement joins TRBV7-2 to TRBJ2-1, with 8 bases identical to TRBD2. The J segment lost 3 bases and the V segment lost 3 bases, leaving 4 bases of the junction unmatched. Germline values: CDR1 SGHTA, CDR2 FQGNSA. This CDR3 comprises 15 residues. The CDR3 here is CASSLASGHYNEQFF. The DNA for the CDR3 is TGTGCCAGCAGCTTGGCTAGCGGGCACTACAATGAGCAGTTCTTC.